The clone carrying this T cell receptor beta chain has ten or more counts. Individual cDNA molecules received unique molecular identifiers during library preparation. TCRdb analysed the 5' RACE reads with MiXCR anew, one entry per CDR3 protein. The repertoire includes approximately 69,000 distinct CDR3 sequences, about an eighth of them detected once, and around 6% sits in the top ten. This specimen comes from a study of early T cells in non-severe SARS-CoV-2 infection. At the level of the study: Sequenced material consisted of bulk RNA (from unsorted whole blood), and chains were unpaired.

Germline V gives CDR1 SGHTA, CDR2 FQGNSA. The CDR3 is 13 amino acids. The V gene lost 2 bases and the J gene lost 4 bases, with 8 bases spanning the gap. This rearrangement joins TRBV7-2 to TRBJ1-1, with D unclear. This specimen was whole blood, taken at baseline. This receptor was obtained from an adult who was a healthcare worker with PCR-confirmed SARS-CoV-2 infection or an uninfected control (not recorded which). In DNA, the CDR3 is TGTGCCAGCAGCTTAAGAGAGATCACTGAAGCTTTCTTT. Translation: CASSLREITEAFF.